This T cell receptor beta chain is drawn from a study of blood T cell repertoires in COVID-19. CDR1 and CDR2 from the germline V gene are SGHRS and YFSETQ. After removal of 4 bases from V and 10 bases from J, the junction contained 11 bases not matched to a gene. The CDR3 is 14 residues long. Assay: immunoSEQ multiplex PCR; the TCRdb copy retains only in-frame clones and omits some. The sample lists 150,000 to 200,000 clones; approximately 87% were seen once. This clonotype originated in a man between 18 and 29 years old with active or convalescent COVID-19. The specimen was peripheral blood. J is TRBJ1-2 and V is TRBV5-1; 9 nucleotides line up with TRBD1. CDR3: CASSSRPGTGFYTF. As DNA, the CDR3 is TGCGCCAGCAGCAGCCGTCCCGGGACAGGGTTCTACACCTTC.